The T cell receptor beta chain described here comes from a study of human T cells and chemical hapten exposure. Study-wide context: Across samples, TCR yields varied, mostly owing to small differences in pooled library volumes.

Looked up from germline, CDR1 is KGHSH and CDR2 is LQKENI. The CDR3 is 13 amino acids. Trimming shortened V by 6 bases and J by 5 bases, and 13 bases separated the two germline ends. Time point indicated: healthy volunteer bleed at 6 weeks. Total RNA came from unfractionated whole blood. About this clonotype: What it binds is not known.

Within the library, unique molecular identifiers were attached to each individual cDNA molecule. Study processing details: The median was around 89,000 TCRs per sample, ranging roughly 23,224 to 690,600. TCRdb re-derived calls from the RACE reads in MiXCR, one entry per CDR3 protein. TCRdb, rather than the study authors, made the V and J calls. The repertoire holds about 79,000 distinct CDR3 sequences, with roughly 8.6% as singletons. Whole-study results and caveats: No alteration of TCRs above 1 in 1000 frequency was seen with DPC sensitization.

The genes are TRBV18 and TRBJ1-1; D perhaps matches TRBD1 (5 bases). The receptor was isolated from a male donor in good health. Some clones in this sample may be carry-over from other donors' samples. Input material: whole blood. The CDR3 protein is CASSPSGGTEAFF. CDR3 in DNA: TGTGCCAGCTCTCCCTCCGGGGGTACTGAAGCTTTCTTT.